A selection of T cell receptor beta chains follows, all from one sample in a study of blood T cell repertoires in COVID-19. Repertoires were generated with immunoSEQ multiplex PCR, while TCRdb's copy carries only in-frame clones and drops some. The repertoire holds 250,000 or so clones, with 80% to 85% as singletons. Sequencing was performed on PBMCs or T cells enriched from blood (not recorded which). The origin of the receptors is a man aged 50-59 years who had recovered from COVID-19. Each CDR3 is given with its conserved first and last residue. The D gene is left open where the match is weak. The size of a clone is reported for some rows only, either as once, few or many, or as a class for expanded clones.

abundance,v_gene,j_gene,d_gene,CDR3nt,CDR3aa
once,TRBV6-2/TRBV6-3,TRBJ2-7,TRBD2,TGTGCCAGCAGTACACCCCGACTAGCGGGGGATTACGAGCAGTACTTC,CASSTPRLAGDYEQYF
NA,TRBV18,TRBJ2-7,TRBD2,TGTGCCAGCTCACCACAGGGAGGGGTCTCCTACGAGCAGTACTTC,CASSPQGGVSYEQYF
NA,TRBV28,TRBJ2-5,NA,TGTGCCAGCAGGACAACACAAGAGACCCAGTACTTC,CASRTTQETQYF
NA,TRBV6-5,TRBJ1-1,TRBD1,TGTGCCAGCATCAGGACAGGGCAGGGGACTGAAGCTTTCTTT,CASIRTGQGTEAFF
NA,TRBV11-3,TRBJ2-7,TRBD1,TGTGCCAGCAGCTTAGGTACCGGGACAGGGGCTACTAGGTACTTC,CASSLGTGTGATRYF
once,TRBV19,TRBJ2-5,TRBD2,TGTGCCAGTAGTACTGGCCCTAGCGGGATAGAGACCCAGTACTTC,CASSTGPSGIETQYF
NA,TRBV5-1,TRBJ1-1,NA,TGCGCCAGCAGCCTGGACTGGCGGCTGAACACTGAAGCTTTCTTT,CASSLDWRLNTEAFF
NA,TRBV28,TRBJ2-7,NA,TGTGCCAGCAGTTTCGGACACCTCTCCTACGAGCAGTACTTC,CASSFGHLSYEQYF
NA,TRBV3-1/TRBV3-2,TRBJ2-7,TRBD1,TGTGCCAGCAGGCAAGCCTGGGGACAGGGCCCCTACGAGCAGTACTTC,CASRQAWGQGPYEQYF
NA,TRBV24-1,TRBJ1-6,TRBD1,TGTGCCACCAGGGCGACAGGGGAACTTTCACCCCTCCACTTT,CATRATGELSPLHF
NA,TRBV10-3,TRBJ2-2,NA,TGTGCCATCAGTGGGCAGATAAAAGCGAACACCGGGGAGCTGTTTTTT,CAISGQIKANTGELFF
NA,TRBV12-5,TRBJ2-7,NA,TGTGCTAGTGGTTTGGGGGACCGCGGGGTATCCGAGCAGTACTTC,CASGLGDRGVSEQYF
NA,TRBV7-2,TRBJ2-1,TRBD1,TGTGCCAGCAGCTTAGGTGGGACAGGGGGTTACAATGAGCAGTTCTTC,CASSLGGTGGYNEQFF
NA,TRBV30,TRBJ1-1,NA,TGTGCCTGGACTGGACTGCTGAACACTGAAGCTTTCTTT,CAWTGLLNTEAFF
once,TRBV11-2,TRBJ2-3,TRBD2,TGTGCCAGCAGCTTGGGACTAGCGGGTGTAGGCACAGATACGCAGTATTTT,CASSLGLAGVGTDTQYF
NA,TRBV7-2,TRBJ2-7,NA,TGTGCCAGCAGCTCGATGACTAGAGGGACCTACGAGCAGTACTTC,CASSSMTRGTYEQYF
NA,TRBV7-9,TRBJ1-1,TRBD1,TGTGCCAGCAGCTCAAGACAGGGGACTGAAGCTTTCTTT,CASSSRQGTEAFF
NA,TRBV19,TRBJ1-3,NA,TGTGCCAGTATGCGGGGAAACACCATATATTTT,CASMRGNTIYF
NA,TRBV10-3,TRBJ2-7,TRBD2,TGTGCCATCAGTACAGAGCGGGAGGCGCGCGAGCAGTACTTC,CAISTEREAREQYF
NA,TRBV5-1,TRBJ2-3,NA,TGCGCCAGCAGCTGGCGGTTCACAGATACGCAGTATTTT,CASSWRFTDTQYF
NA,TRBV6-5,TRBJ2-7,TRBD2,TGTGCCAGCAGTTACGATAGCGGGAGAGGTAGCTACGAGCAGTACTTC,CASSYDSGRGSYEQYF
few,TRBV28,TRBJ1-2,TRBD1,TGTGCCAGCACTAACCGGGACAGGGGGCGCTCCGGCTACACCTTC,CASTNRDRGRSGYTF